The 28 T cell receptor beta chains below come from one sample, sequenced in a study of somatic mutations in cytotoxic T cells in rheumatoid arthritis. Profiling relied on immunoSEQ multiplex PCR, and the TCRdb table lists in-frame clones only, not all of them. The table lists around 9,700 clones, about 80% of them singletons. Sequenced: CD8+ T cells sorted from blood. The receptors come from an adult with rheumatoid arthritis.

J is TRBJ2-7 and V is TRBV5-5; D is uncertain. The V gene's germline CDR1 is SGHKS and CDR2 YYEKEE (reference sequence). This CDR3 has 11 amino acids. Trimming removed 3 bases at V and 6 bases at J, with 7 bases between. For the CDR3, the DNA is TGTGCCAGCAGCTCTGGGCGCGAGCAGTACTTC. This encodes CASSSGREQYF.

The J gene is TRBJ2-5, the V gene TRBV4-1; 10 positions agree with TRBD2. With the DNA end fitting TRBJ2-7 better, the J assignment may be wrong. CDR1 and CDR2 (germline): MGHRA, YSYEKL. This CDR3 is built from 16 residues. DNA for the CDR3: TGCGCCAGCAGCCAAGGGGGACTAGCGAGCTCCTACGAGCAGTACTTC. Amino acid sequence: CASSQGGLASSYEQYF.

This clone was counted only a few times. The V call is TRBV6-5, the J call TRBJ2-7, with 9 bases lining up with TRBD2. The J segment lost 4 bases and the V segment lost 0 bases, leaving 4 bases of the junction unmatched. Germline assignment: CDR1 MNHEY and CDR2 SVGAGI. The CDR3 runs 15 residues. CDR3 sequence: CASSYSAGGPYEQYF. In DNA form, the CDR3 reads TGTGCCAGCAGTTACTCTGCGGGAGGGCCGTACGAGCAGTACTTC.

This clone was observed once. In DNA form, the CDR3 reads TGTGCCAGCAGTGCAGGGGTCACCGGGGAGCTGTTTTTT. Its protein product is CASSAGVTGELFF. The chain is built from TRBV6-4 and TRBJ2-2; perhaps TRBD1 as D (6 bases). The CDR3 loop spans 13 amino acids. In germline, CDR1 is MRHNA, CDR2 SNTAGT. The ends were cut back, 4 bases at V and 4 bases at J, with 7 bases in the middle.

The V call is TRBV6-4, the J call TRBJ2-2, with D uncertain. The V end was cut by 0 bases, the J end by 4 bases, with 12 bases between. CDR3 length: 16 amino acids. The germline V gene has CDR1 MRHNA and CDR2 SNTAGT. The DNA of the CDR3 is TGTGCCAGCAGTGACTCGGGCAGGCAAGCCACCGGGGAGCTGTTTTTT. This sequence encodes CASSDSGRQATGELFF.

The rearrangement uses TRBV2 and TRBJ1-4; TRBD1 matches 8 bases. CDR3 length equals 17 residues. Trimming took 2 bases from V and 6 from J; bases not matched to a gene: 11. From germline, CDR1 is SNHLY and CDR2 FYNNEI. The CDR3 region has the DNA TGTGCCAGCAGTGAATGGCCGGGGCAGGGGGCGGATGAAAAACTGTTTTTT. Residues: CASSEWPGQGADEKLFF.

This chain links TRBV27 with TRBJ2-1, with D possibly being TRBD2 (5 bases). From germline, CDR1 is MNHEY and CDR2 SMNVEV (reference sequence). The V end was cut by 10 bases, the J end by 3 bases, with 22 bases between. This CDR3 contains 16 residues. CDR3 sequence (DNA): TGTGCCACCGCCGAACTAGGAGGCGGACTCTACAATGAGCAGTTCTTC. This sequence encodes CATAELGGGLYNEQFF.

This clone was counted only a few times. The genes are TRBV7-2 and TRBJ2-1; no reliable D call. Germline CDR1 SGHTA, CDR2 FQGNSA. The V end lost 4 bases, the J end lost 9 bases, and 13 bases lay between the germline ends. This CDR3 comprises 13 residues. CDR3 residues: CASSWGSWVEQFF. The CDR3 coding sequence is TGTGCCAGCAGCTGGGGTAGCTGGGTTGAGCAGTTCTTC.

The chain couples TRBV19 to TRBJ2-7; TRBD1 matches at 8 bases. This CDR3 has 14 residues. Trimming at V came to 3 bases and at J to 2 bases, leaving 3 bases not matched to a gene. Looked up from germline, CDR1 is LNHDA and CDR2 is SQIVND (reference sequence). CDR3 bases: TGTGCCAGTAGTATTGCGGACAGGGCCTACGAGCAGTACTTC. This gives the protein CASSIADRAYEQYF.

This clone was seen a handful of times. J is TRBJ2-7 and V is TRBV7-3; the D gene is possibly TRBD1 (5 bases). Trimming took off 6 bases at V and 6 bases at J, with 12 bases between the two ends. There are 12 residues in the CDR3. The germline V gene encodes CDR1 SGHTA and CDR2 FQGTGA. This CDR3 reads CASSSGSGEQYF. CDR3 nucleotides: TGTGCCAGCAGTTCAGGGTCGGGCGAGCAGTACTTC.

This chain uses TRBV12-5 with TRBJ1-5, with D perhaps matching TRBD1 (5 bases). Germline-derived CDR1 and CDR2 are LGHNT and FRNRAP. The CDR3 extends over 14 amino acids. V was clipped by 1 base and J by 6 bases, with 10 bases between them. CDR3 in DNA: TGTGCTAGTGGTTTGGAGGTTGGGGGTCAGCCCCAGCATTTT. Amino acids: CASGLEVGGQPQHF.

The V gene is TRBV7-9, the J gene TRBJ1-2; no clear D. The germline V gene has CDR1 SEHNR and CDR2 FQNEAQ (reference sequence). There are 13 residues in the CDR3. Trimming pared 4 bases from V and 4 bases from J, leaving 10 bases between. Here the CDR3 reads CASSWGISYGYTF. The DNA of the CDR3 is TGTGCCAGCAGCTGGGGAATCTCCTATGGCTACACCTTC. Looking up the rest from reference TRBV7-9 and TRBJ1-2 gives the full variable domain: DTGVSQNPRHKITKRGQNVTFRCDPISEHNRLYWYRQTLGQGPEFLTYFQNEAQLEKSRLLSDRFSAERPKGSFSTLEIQRTEQGDSAMYLCASSWGISYGYTFGSGTRLTVV.

The gene calls are TRBV19 and TRBJ1-1; TRBD1 is a possible D gene (6 bases). Germline CDR1 is LNHDA and CDR2 is SQIVND (reference sequence). The CDR3 totals 12 residues. Trimming took off 3 bases at V and 4 bases at J, with 6 bases between the two ends. This CDR3 is CASSMGATEAFF. The CDR3 DNA follows: TGTGCCAGTAGTATGGGGGCCACTGAAGCTTTCTTT. Supplemented by reference TRBV19 and TRBJ1-1, the full variable domain reads DGGITQSPKYLFRKEGQNVTLSCEQNLNHDAMYWYRQDPGQGLRLIYYSQIVNDFQKGDIAEGYSVSREKKESFPLTVTSAQKNPTAFYLCASSMGATEAFFGQGTRLTVV.

This clone is medium-sized in the sample. V is TRBV9 and J is TRBJ2-7; 7 bases map to TRBD1. The V and J ends lost 3 bases and 4 bases, in that order; junction bases with no gene match: 7. Germline V gene data show CDR1 as SGDLS and CDR2 as YYNGEE. This CDR3 is built from 14 residues. CDR3 sequence: CASSGSDRPYEQYF. In DNA form, the CDR3 reads TGTGCCAGCAGCGGATCGGACAGGCCGTACGAGCAGTACTTC.

V gene TRBV6-1 combines with J gene TRBJ2-7, with D unresolved. Between the trimmed V and J ends, which lost 0 bases and 4 bases, there was a span of 19 bases. CDR1 MNHNS and CDR2 SASEGT come from the germline V gene. The CDR3 runs to 17 residues. The CDR3 nucleotides read TGTGCCAGCAGTGAAGCGTCCTTCCATTTTAAGCCGTACGAGCAGTACTTC. Amino acid sequence: CASSEASFHFKPYEQYF.

The rearrangement links TRBV27 to TRBJ2-7; TRBD2 agrees at 8 bases. With V trimmed by 3 bases and J by 2 bases, 9 bases remained unmatched. The germline V gene has CDR1 MNHEY and CDR2 SMNVEV (reference sequence). The CDR3 is made up of 16 amino acids. The CDR3 is CASSFFPSGPAYEQYF. DNA of the CDR3: TGTGCCAGCAGTTTCTTTCCTAGCGGGCCCGCCTACGAGCAGTACTTC.

The chain recombines TRBV9 with TRBJ2-1, with D unresolved. V gave up 4 bases and J gave up 6 bases, with 8 bases separating them. Germline V gene sequence: CDR1 SGDLS, CDR2 YYNGEE. The CDR3 length is 12 residues. The CDR3 bases are TGTGCCAGCAGCTCCCATGTCAATGAGCAGTTCTTC. As protein: CASSSHVNEQFF.

The chain employs TRBV19 and TRBJ2-7, with D unresolved. The CDR3 extends over 14 amino acids. CDR1 and CDR2 (germline): LNHDA, SQIVND (reference sequence). V lost 1 base and J 1 base, leaving 8 bases between the germline ends. CDR3 region: CASSIVEGSYEQYF. CDR3 DNA: TGTGCCAGTAGTATAGTAGAAGGGTCCTACGAGCAGTACTTC.

In DNA, the CDR3 is TGCGCCAGCAGCTTGGAGGGCGGGACTGAAGCTTTCTTT. Its protein product is CASSLEGGTEAFF. This rearrangement joins TRBV5-1 to TRBJ1-1, with no clear D. This CDR3 is 13 amino acids long. V was cut by 0 bases and J by 5 bases, with 8 bases left in between. Germline loops: CDR1 SGHRS, CDR2 YFSETQ.

The chain couples TRBV11-3 to TRBJ2-1, with a possible D match to TRBD2 (5 bases). Germline V lookup: CDR1 SGHNT, CDR2 YENEEA. The length of the CDR3 is 13 residues. V lost 0 bases and J lost 8, with 8 bases in between. CDR3 sequence reads: CASSLDIGDEQFF. CDR3 DNA: TGTGCCAGCAGCTTAGATATCGGGGATGAGCAGTTCTTC.

The chain employs TRBV9 and TRBJ2-7, with 9 bases matching TRBD2. The V segment lost 2 bases and the J segment 2 bases; nucleotides outside the gene matches: 5. CDR1 and CDR2 (germline): SGDLS, YYNGEE. This CDR3 comprises 15 residues. The CDR3, as DNA: TGTGCCAGCAGCGTTAAAGCGGGAGGAACCTACGAGCAGTACTTC. Protein product: CASSVKAGGTYEQYF.

The chain uses TRBV4-1 and TRBJ2-3; D is unclear. The CDR3 spans 14 residues. Trimming shortened V by 2 bases and J by 4 bases, and 10 bases separated the two germline ends. Germline V gene sequence: CDR1 MGHRA, CDR2 YSYEKL. DNA for the CDR3: TGCGCCAGCAGCCAATTCGCCGGCGCAGATACGCAGTATTTT. This encodes CASSQFAGADTQYF.

The rearrangement uses TRBV7-9 and TRBJ2-1; TRBD2 is a possible D gene (6 bases). The V end lost 3 bases, the J end lost 7 bases, and 16 bases lay between the germline ends. This CDR3 spans 15 amino acids. The germline V gene has CDR1 SEHNR and CDR2 FQNEAQ (reference sequence). CDR3 DNA sequence: TGTGCCAGCAGCTTTAGGCCTAGCGAAAGAAATGAGCAGTTCTTC. This codes for CASSFRPSERNEQFF.

The gene calls are TRBV9 and TRBJ2-1; D possibly corresponds to TRBD2 (7 bases). V lost 3 bases, J lost 6 bases, and 16 bases lay in between. Germline CDR1 and CDR2: SGDLS and YYNGEE. The CDR3 covers 15 residues. CDR3: CASSARGGRSNEQFF. The CDR3 coding sequence is TGTGCCAGCAGCGCTAGGGGGGGGCGGAGCAATGAGCAGTTCTTC. The variable domain in full, with the rest retrieved from reference TRBV9 and TRBJ2-1, is DSGVTQTPKHLITATGQRVTLRCSPRSGDLSVYWYQQSLDQGLQFLIQYYNGEERAKGNILERFSAQQFPDLHSELNLSSLELGDSALYFCASSARGGRSNEQFFGPGTRLTVL.

This clone has a single count. The chain is built from TRBV6-4 and TRBJ2-1; 11 bases align to TRBD2. Germline trimming cut 8 bases from V and 8 bases from J; bases unmatched to any gene: 8. Germline CDR1 and CDR2: MRHNA and SNTAGT. This CDR3 region has 14 residues. The DNA for the CDR3 is TGTGCCAGCCAATTAGCGGGGGGGTTGGATGAGCAGTTCTTC. Its protein is CASQLAGGLDEQFF.

V and J are TRBV19 and TRBJ2-7; D is possibly TRBD2 (6 bases). The CDR3 is 16 residues long. V was cut by 1 base and J by 0 bases, with 13 bases left in between. CDR1 and CDR2 (germline): LNHDA, SQIVND (reference sequence). CDR3 sequence: CASSIGRGESSYEQYF. CDR3 DNA sequence: TGTGCCAGTAGTATAGGTCGCGGGGAAAGCTCCTACGAGCAGTACTTC.

V gene TRBV28 combines with J gene TRBJ2-1; a weak D match, TRBD1 (5 bases). The length of the CDR3 is 14 residues. V was cut by 2 bases and J by 7 bases, with 12 bases left in between. Germline V gene data show CDR1 as MDHEN and CDR2 as SYDVKM. This CDR3 is CASSLAPGWNEQFF. As DNA, the CDR3 is TGTGCCAGCAGTTTAGCCCCAGGGTGGAATGAGCAGTTCTTC.

The chain has TRBV19 and TRBJ2-1; 11 nucleotides line up with TRBD1. Germline CDR1 reads LNHDA; CDR2 reads SQIVND (reference sequence). The CDR3 spans 15 residues. The V gene end was trimmed by 5 bases and the J gene end by 7 bases; junction bases not matched to a gene: 7. CDR3 protein: CASSLGQGAANEQFF. The DNA for the CDR3 is TGTGCCAGTAGTCTCGGACAGGGGGCTGCTAATGAGCAGTTCTTC.